This passage covers 7 T cell receptor beta chains from one sample sequenced in a study of CD8 T cells in ankylosing spondylitis. Study-wide findings and caveats: Made up of under 10 highly homologous variants, a TCR beta motif appeared characteristic of ankylosing spondylitis blood.

TCRdb used MiXCR to reprocess the 5' RACE reads, holding one entry per CDR3 protein. The data hold about 500,000 distinct CDR3 sequences, with about 5.4% observed a single time. Antigens of these TCRs are unknown. Input material: blood, either unsorted or a sorted T cell fraction (not recorded which). The source is a male donor with ankylosing spondylitis.

This clonotype appeared many times. The V call is TRBV11-1, the J call TRBJ2-7; D uncertain. There are 14 residues in the CDR3. V was cut by 2 bases and J by 1 base, with 9 bases left in between. Germline lookup yields CDR1 SGHAT and CDR2 FQDESV (reference sequence). The CDR3 sequence: CASSLRHSSYEQYF. DNA of the CDR3: TGTGCCAGCAGCTTAAGACACAGTTCCTACGAGCAGTACTTC.

At least ten counts were recorded for this clonotype. The V call is TRBV28, the J call TRBJ2-3; 13 bases are a match to TRBD2. CDR1 and CDR2 from the germline V gene are MDHEN and SYDVKM. CDR3 length: 14 amino acids. The V and J ends lost 6 bases and 6 bases, in that order; junction bases with no gene match: 3. The DNA for the CDR3 is TGTGCCAGCAGCAGACTAGCGGGAGGTGATACGCAGTATTTT. This encodes CASSRLAGGDTQYF. Full variable domain (missing parts from reference TRBV28 and TRBJ2-3): DVKVTQSSRYLVKRTGEKVFLECVQDMDHENMFWYRQDPGLGLRLIYFSYDVKMKEKGDIPEGYSVSREKKERFSLILESASTNQTSMYLCASSRLAGGDTQYFGPGTRLTVL.

This clonotype was seen at least ten times. The chain couples TRBV7-2 to TRBJ1-2; D perhaps matches TRBD1 (6 bases). V lost 6 bases and J 4 bases, leaving 15 bases between the germline ends. Germline CDR1 SGHTA, CDR2 FQGNSA. The CDR3 has 14 amino acids. The CDR3: CASSIGGTSYGYTF. The CDR3 coding sequence is TGTGCCAGCAGTATAGGGGGGACCTCCTATGGCTACACCTTC.

This clonotype was detected ten times or more. The chain is built from TRBV5-1 and TRBJ1-6; D is ambiguous. The ends were cut back, 1 base at V and 7 bases at J, with 12 bases in the middle. Per germline, CDR1 SGHRS and CDR2 YFSETQ. CDR3 length: 15 residues. The CDR3 DNA sequence: TGCGCCAGCAGCTTGAACGCAGGCTTAAATTCACCCCTCCACTTT. Encoded protein: CASSLNAGLNSPLHF. Variable domain in full (rest from reference TRBV5-1 and TRBJ1-6): KAGVTQTPRYLIKTRGQQVTLSCSPISGHRSVSWYQQTPGQGLQFLFEYFSETQRNKGNFPGRFSGRQFSNSRSEMNVSTLELGDSALYLCASSLNAGLNSPLHFGNGTRLTVT.

This clonotype was found many times. This chain links TRBV28 with TRBJ1-2, with 9 bases that match TRBD1. The CDR3 extends over 14 amino acids. With 4 bases clipped from V and 6 bases from J, the junction kept 6 bases outside the gene matches. CDR1 is MDHEN, CDR2 SYDVKM, per germline. CDR3 sequence: CASSSQGTGHGYTF. The DNA of the CDR3 is TGTGCCAGCAGTTCGCAAGGGACAGGGCATGGCTACACCTTC.

This clonotype was recorded at least ten times. The gene calls are TRBV10-1 and TRBJ2-1, with 10 bases that match TRBD1. In germline, CDR1 is WNHNN, CDR2 SYGVQD (reference sequence). Trimming at V came to 5 bases and at J to 6 bases, leaving 7 bases not matched to a gene. The CDR3 is 15 residues long. The CDR3 DNA reads TGCGCCAGCAGTTCTGGACAGGGGGGAATCAATGAGCAGTTCTTC. It is translated as CASSSGQGGINEQFF.

Many counts were recorded for this clonotype. The gene calls are TRBV11-1 and TRBJ2-2; D remains unclear. Germline V gene lookup returns CDR1 SGHAT and CDR2 FQDESV (reference sequence). There are 14 residues in the CDR3. The V gene lost 3 bases and the J gene lost 2 bases, with 7 bases spanning the gap. CDR3 protein: CASSFDSNTGELFF. CDR3 in DNA: TGTGCCAGCAGCTTTGACTCTAACACCGGGGAGCTGTTTTTT.